This T cell receptor (beta chain) was identified during a study of Ad26.COV2.S vaccination and SARS-CoV-2 variants. Assay: immunoSEQ multiplex PCR; the TCRdb copy retains only in-frame clones and omits some. In the table there are over 450,000 clones, nearly 90% of which are singletons. In its sample, this clone was seen a few times. Documented treatment: 19 received Ad26.COV2.S at low or high dose, single or two shots; several received placebo; per-sample allocation not given. The samples were gathered on day 63 after the first injection of vaccine or placebo. V lost 2 bases and J 4 bases, leaving 8 bases between the germline ends. In germline, CDR1 is MNHNS, CDR2 SASEGT. This CDR3 spans 13 amino acids.

The clonotype comes from a person aged 18 to 65 who received the Ad26.COV2.S COVID-19 vaccine or a placebo. The specimen was peripheral blood, collected in a trial of Ad26.COV2.S vaccine versus placebo. The chain couples TRBV6-1 to TRBJ1-2, with unresolved D. DNA of the CDR3: TGTGCCAGCAGTGAAAATTTGGGCTATGGCTACACCTTC. Its protein is CASSENLGYGYTF.